This T cell receptor beta chain was retrieved from a study of cytomegalovirus exposure and HLA in healthy donors. General study results and limits: A link between a missense DCLRE1C variant and TCR beta V- and J-gene trimming emerged from a later analysis.

PCR was performed using 60 Vbeta and 13 Jbeta primers. TCRdb's copy holds only in-frame clones and misses some; the assay was immunoSEQ multiplex PCR. The sample holds tens of thousands of clones, around three quarters seen once. With respect to this clone: Antigen specificity is unknown.

Germline CDR1 is MNHNS and CDR2 is SASEGT. Trimming cost V 6 bases and J 7 bases; bases outside gene matches: 11. This CDR3 has 15 residues. What was sequenced was PBMCs. The chain employs TRBV6-1 and TRBJ2-5; TRBD2 agrees at 10 bases. The receptor comes from a man aged 18 to 35 in good health and CMV-seropositive. CDR3 in amino acids: CASSFPQREGPTQYF. The DNA of the CDR3 is TGTGCCAGCAGCTTCCCACAGCGGGAGGGCCCGACCCAGTACTTC.